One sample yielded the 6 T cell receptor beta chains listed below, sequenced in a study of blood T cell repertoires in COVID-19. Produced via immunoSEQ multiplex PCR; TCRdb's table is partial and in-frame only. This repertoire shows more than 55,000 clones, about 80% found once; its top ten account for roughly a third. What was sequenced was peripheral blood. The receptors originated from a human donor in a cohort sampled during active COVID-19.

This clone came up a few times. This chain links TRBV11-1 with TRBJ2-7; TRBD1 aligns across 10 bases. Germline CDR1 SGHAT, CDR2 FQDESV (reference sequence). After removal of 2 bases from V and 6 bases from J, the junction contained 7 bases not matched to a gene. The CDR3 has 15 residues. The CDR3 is CASSLRQGAGSEQYF. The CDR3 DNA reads TGTGCCAGCAGCTTACGACAGGGGGCTGGGAGCGAGCAGTACTTC.

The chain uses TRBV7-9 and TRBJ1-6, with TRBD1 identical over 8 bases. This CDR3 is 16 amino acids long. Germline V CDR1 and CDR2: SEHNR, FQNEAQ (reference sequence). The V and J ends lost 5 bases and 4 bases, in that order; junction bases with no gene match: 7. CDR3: CASSNGQGFYNSPLHF. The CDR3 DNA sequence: TGTGCCAGCAGCAATGGACAGGGCTTTTATAATTCACCCCTCCACTTT.

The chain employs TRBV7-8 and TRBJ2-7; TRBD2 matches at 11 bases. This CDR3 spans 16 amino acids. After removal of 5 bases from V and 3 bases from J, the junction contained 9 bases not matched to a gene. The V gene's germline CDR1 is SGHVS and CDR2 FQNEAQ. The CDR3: CASSIEPGTSGYEQYF. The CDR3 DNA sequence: TGTGCCAGCAGCATAGAACCCGGGACTAGCGGCTACGAGCAGTACTTC.

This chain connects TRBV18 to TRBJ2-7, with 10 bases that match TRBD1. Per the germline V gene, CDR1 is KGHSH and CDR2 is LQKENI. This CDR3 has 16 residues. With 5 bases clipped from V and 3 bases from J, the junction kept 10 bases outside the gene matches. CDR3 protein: CASSSRTGTGDYEQYF. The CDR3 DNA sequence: TGTGCCAGCTCATCAAGAACCGGGACAGGGGACTACGAGCAGTACTTC.

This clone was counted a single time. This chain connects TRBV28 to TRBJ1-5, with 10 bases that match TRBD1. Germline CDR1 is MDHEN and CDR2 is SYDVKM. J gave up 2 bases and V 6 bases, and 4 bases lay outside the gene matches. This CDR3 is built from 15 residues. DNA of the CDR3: TGTGCCAGCAGCCAGACAGGGGGCGGCAATCAGCCCCAGCATTTT. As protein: CASSQTGGGNQPQHF.

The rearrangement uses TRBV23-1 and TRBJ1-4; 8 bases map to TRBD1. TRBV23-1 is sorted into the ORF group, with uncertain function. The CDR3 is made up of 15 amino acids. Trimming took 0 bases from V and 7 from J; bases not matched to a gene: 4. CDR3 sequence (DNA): TGCGCCAGCAGTCAATCGTACAGGGGGAGTGAAAAACTGTTTTTT. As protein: CASSQSYRGSEKLFF.